Presented here are 16 T cell receptor beta chains from one specimen sequenced in a study of early T cells in non-severe SARS-CoV-2 infection. One entry per CDR3 protein, called by TCRdb with MiXCR from the 5' RACE reads. The table has over 20,000 distinct CDR3 sequences, about 4.9% seen once. Sequencing was performed on whole blood. The receptors come from an adult who was a healthcare worker with PCR-confirmed SARS-CoV-2 infection or an uninfected control (not recorded which).

This clonotype is deemed medium-sized. This rearrangement joins TRBV18 to TRBJ2-3; D is undetermined. Germline V lookup: CDR1 KGHSH, CDR2 LQKENI. V gave up 2 bases and J gave up 6 bases, with 3 bases separating them. The CDR3 runs to 11 residues. The CDR3 bases are TGTGCCAGCTCACCAGGGGATACGCAGTATTTT. Its translation is CASSPGDTQYF.

There are many counts of this clonotype. The V gene is TRBV6-5, the J gene TRBJ1-4, with D possibly being TRBD1 (5 bases). The V gene's germline CDR1 is MNHEY and CDR2 SVGAGI. CDR3 length: 16 amino acids. V lost 0 bases and J lost 6, with 14 bases in between. CDR3 coding DNA: TGTGCCAGCAGTTACTCTAGTTCGGGAGGGGATGAAAAACTGTTTTTT. Translation gives CASSYSSSGGDEKLFF.

This clonotype was counted at least ten times. The chain employs TRBV4-3 and TRBJ1-4, with 9 bases lining up with TRBD1. V lost 4 bases to trimming and J lost 8 bases; unmatched junction nucleotides: 17. Per the germline V gene, CDR1 is LGHNA and CDR2 is YSLEER. This CDR3 has 18 residues. The CDR3 nucleotides read TGCGCCAGCAGCCCAAGCCCCATGCCGGGACAGGGATCCGAAAAACTGTTTTTT. It is translated as CASSPSPMPGQGSEKLFF.

Of note for this clonotype: Since a much larger clone is just one base distant, this may be a read error. The chain is built from TRBV19 and TRBJ1-2; D call uncertain. Germline values: CDR1 LNHDA, CDR2 SQIVND (reference sequence). The CDR3 runs to 12 residues. The CDR3 region has the DNA TGTCCCAGTAATCGGGAAGATTATGGCTACACCTTC. It encodes CPSNREDYGYTF. Combining the CDR3 with reference TRBV19 and TRBJ1-2 gives the whole variable domain DGGITQSPKYLFRKEGQNVTLSCEQNLNHDAMYWYRQDPGQGLRLIYYSQIVNDFQKGDIAEGYSVSREKKESFPLTVTSAQKNPTAFYLCPSNREDYGYTFGSGTRLTVV.

This clonotype was seen repeatedly, ten times or more. The chain carries TRBV29-1 and TRBJ2-7, with D possibly being TRBD1 or TRBD2 (6 bases each). The germline gives CDR1 SQVTM, CDR2 ANQGSEA. Trimming stripped 4 bases from V and 9 bases from J, with 22 bases between. This CDR3 is 14 amino acids long. CDR3 bases: TGCAGCGTTGCGGAGGGGGACCCCTACGAGGGGCAGTACTTC. Protein product: CSVAEGDPYEGQYF.

There are many counts of this clonotype. The chain combines TRBV10-1 with TRBJ1-6; tentative D call: TRBD1 (5 bases). CDR3 length: 14 residues. V was shortened by 5 bases and J by 5 bases, with 10 bases between the two germline ends. Germline V gene sequence: CDR1 WNHNN, CDR2 SYGVQD (reference sequence). Here the CDR3 DNA reads TGCGCCAGCAGTCCCGCGGGGGATAATTCACCCCTCCACTTT. The encoded protein is CASSPAGDNSPLHF.

The sample holds many counts of this clonotype. The rearrangement uses TRBV28 and TRBJ2-7; D remains ambiguous. V lost 5 bases, J lost 2 bases, and 7 bases lay in between. The CDR3 has 12 residues. CDR1 is MDHEN, CDR2 SYDVKM, per germline. The CDR3 protein is CASSRSTYEQYF. The CDR3 region has the DNA TGTGCCAGCAGTCGCAGCACCTACGAGCAGTACTTC.

This clonotype has at least ten counts. This rearrangement joins TRBV7-8 to TRBJ2-2, with D uncertain. This CDR3 is 14 amino acids long. From germline, CDR1 is SGHVS and CDR2 FQNEAQ. V dropped 8 bases and J dropped 0 bases, with 10 bases sitting between them. The DNA for the CDR3 is TGTGCCAGCGCCCAGACTTCGAACACCGGGGAGCTGTTTTTT. Translated: CASAQTSNTGELFF.

The rearrangement joins TRBV11-1 to TRBJ1-1; TRBD1 is a possible D gene (5 bases). V lost 5 bases, J lost 0 bases, and 10 bases lay in between. CDR1 is SGHAT and CDR2 is FQDESV in the germline V gene (reference sequence). CDR3 size: 14 residues. In DNA form, the CDR3 reads TGTGCCAGCAGCCAGGACATCCTGAACACTGAAGCTTTCTTT. This encodes CASSQDILNTEAFF.

This clonotype was seen repeatedly, ten times or more. One end of the junction fails to match germline, which may point to a read error. This CDR3 is CASSLDGAQGTQYF. Written as DNA, the CDR3 is TGTGCCAGCAGCTTAGATGGGGCTCAAGGGACCCAGTACTTC. The rearrangement joins TRBV7-2 to TRBJ2-5; TRBD1 might be the D (5 bases). Germline V gene lookup returns CDR1 SGHTA and CDR2 FQGNSA. The CDR3 runs to 14 residues.

Note on this clonotype: A much more abundant neighbour one base away suggests this may be a read error. The chain is built from TRBV7-6 and TRBJ1-2, with D unresolved. In germline, CDR1 is SGHVS, CDR2 FNYEAQ. V was shortened by 5 bases and J by 1 base, with 8 bases between the two germline ends. CDR3 length: 13 residues. The CDR3 loop is CASSARFNYGYTF. CDR3 nucleotides: TGTGCCAGCAGCGCCAGGTTTAACTATGGCTACACCTTC.

This clonotype was counted many times. This chain connects TRBV25-1 to TRBJ2-3; TRBD1 matches 10 bases. V lost 5 bases, J lost 6 bases, and 5 bases stayed unmatched. The CDR3 spans 14 residues. Germline V CDR1 and CDR2: MGHDK, SYGVNS. CDR3 sequence reads: CASSPTGGSDTQYF. The DNA of the CDR3 is TGTGCCAGCAGTCCGACAGGGGGCTCGGATACGCAGTATTTT.

This clonotype came up many times. The rearrangement links TRBV11-2 to TRBJ1-1; tentatively, D is TRBD1 (6 bases). Trimming left V 4 bases short and J 5 bases short, with 14 bases between. The CDR3 extends over 14 amino acids. Per germline, CDR1 SGHAT and CDR2 FQNNGV. CDR3 protein: CASSSLRGRTEAFF. For the CDR3, the DNA is TGTGCCAGCAGCTCCCTCCGGGGGCGGACTGAAGCTTTCTTT.

Many counts were recorded for this clonotype. The V gene is TRBV20-1, the J gene TRBJ2-1; 7 bases line up with TRBD2. V shed 0 bases, J shed 6 bases, and the junction held 8 bases outside the gene matches. CDR1 is DFQATT, CDR2 SNEGSKA, per germline (reference sequence). This CDR3 is 15 amino acids long. CDR3 in amino acids: CSARDPSGDSNEQFF. The CDR3 bases are TGCAGTGCTAGAGATCCAAGCGGGGACTCCAATGAGCAGTTCTTC.

This clonotype was seen more than once but under ten times. The chain joins TRBV7-9 to TRBJ1-2; no clear D gene. The CDR3 loop spans 14 amino acids. Germline CDR1 and CDR2: SEHNR and FQNEAQ (reference sequence). Trimming removed 0 bases from V and 4 bases from J, with 9 bases in between. The CDR3 spells CASSLAGVSYGYTF. DNA for the CDR3: TGTGCCAGCAGCTTAGCCGGGGTCAGCTATGGCTACACCTTC.

A few counts support this clonotype. The rearrangement joins TRBV7-2 to TRBJ1-4; TRBD1 is a possible D gene (5 bases). In germline, CDR1 is SGHTA, CDR2 FQGNSA. The length of the CDR3 is 15 residues. V was cut by 0 bases and J by 5 bases, with 10 bases left in between. CDR3 in DNA: TGTGCCAGCAGCTTAGCGCAAGGGGTAAATGAAAAACTGTTTTTT. It specifies CASSLAQGVNEKLFF.